The rows below give T cell receptor beta chains drawn from one sample of a study of blood T cell repertoires in COVID-19. The protocol was immunoSEQ multiplex PCR, while the TCRdb copy is restricted to in-frame clones and leaves out a portion. This table holds 60,000 or so clones, about 88% found once. Input material: peripheral blood. The receptors shown here come from a woman aged 55-70 years with active COVID-19. Each CDR3 is given with its conserved first and last residue. The D gene is left open where the match is weak. Where a row states a size, it is once, few, many or the class of an expanded clone; other rows omit it.

V: TRBV7-2
size: .
D: TRBD2
J: TRBJ2-2
DNA: TGTGCCAGCAGCTTAGTCAGCGGGGGGTTTGGGGAGCTGTTTTTT
CDR3: CASSLVSGGFGELFF

V: TRBV18
size: .
D: .
J: TRBJ2-2
DNA: TGTGCCAGCTCACCACTTTTGGGTCGGGACACCGGGGAGCTGTTTTTT
CDR3: CASSPLLGRDTGELFF

V: TRBV4-3
size: .
D: .
J: TRBJ1-2
DNA: TGCGCCAGCAGCCCGCCTTATGGGGGCGCCGTCTATGGCTACACCTTC
CDR3: CASSPPYGGAVYGYTF

V: TRBV4-1
size: .
D: .
J: TRBJ2-7
DNA: TGCGCCAGCAGCCAAGATGGGGGCCTACCGGGGGAGCAGTACTTC
CDR3: CASSQDGGLPGEQYF

V: TRBV30
size: .
D: TRBD1
J: TRBJ1-3
DNA: TGTGCCTGGAGTCTAGGACAGGGGTCTGGAAACACCATATATTTT
CDR3: CAWSLGQGSGNTIYF

V: TRBV2
size: .
D: .
J: TRBJ1-2
DNA: TGTGCCAGCAGTGAAGATAGGCAGGGTGGCTATGGCTACACCTTC
CDR3: CASSEDRQGGYGYTF

V: TRBV9
size: .
D: TRBD1
J: TRBJ2-7
DNA: TGTGCCAGCAGCGCCGGGACAGGGGACTACGAGCAGTACTTC
CDR3: CASSAGTGDYEQYF

V: TRBV6-5
size: .
D: .
J: TRBJ1-4
DNA: TGTGCCAGCAGTCCGAGACGGGGTAATGAAAAACTGTTTTTT
CDR3: CASSPRRGNEKLFF

V: TRBV18
size: .
D: TRBD2
J: TRBJ2-5
DNA: TGTGCCAGCCGGGGGGGTCCCACGGAGACCCAGTACTTC
CDR3: CASRGGPTETQYF

V: TRBV6-5
size: once
D: TRBD1
J: TRBJ2-4
DNA: TGTGCCAGCAGTTTGGGGACAGGGGGAAACATTCAGTACTTC
CDR3: CASSLGTGGNIQYF

V: TRBV6-1
size: .
D: TRBD1
J: TRBJ1-4
DNA: TGTGCCAGCAGTGAAGGGACAGGGGCACCTACTAATGAAAAACTGTTTTTT
CDR3: CASSEGTGAPTNEKLFF

V: TRBV15
size: .
D: TRBD1
J: TRBJ1-4
DNA: TGTGCCACCAGCAGAGACTTGGGACAGTCTAATGAAAAACTGTTTTTT
CDR3: CATSRDLGQSNEKLFF

V: TRBV6-4
size: .
D: TRBD1
J: TRBJ1-4
DNA: TGTGCCAGCAGTCGACAGGGGGCAGCTAATGAAAAACTGTTTTTT
CDR3: CASSRQGAANEKLFF

V: TRBV24-1
size: few
D: TRBD1
J: TRBJ1-2
DNA: TGTGCCACAGGCGACAGGGTTGGCTACACCTTC
CDR3: CATGDRVGYTF

V: TRBV18
size: once
D: .
J: TRBJ2-3
DNA: TGTGCCAGCTCATCAGGGTCAGATACGCAGTATTTT
CDR3: CASSSGSDTQYF

V: TRBV4-2
size: .
D: TRBD2
J: TRBJ2-2
DNA: TGTGCCAGCAGCCAGCTAGCGGTCACCGGGGAGCTGTTTTTT
CDR3: CASSQLAVTGELFF

V: TRBV2
size: .
D: .
J: TRBJ2-7
DNA: TGTGCCAGCAGTGAAGAGGACGGCAGGGGCGGTTACGAGCAGTACTTC
CDR3: CASSEEDGRGGYEQYF

V: TRBV10-1
size: .
D: TRBD2
J: TRBJ2-7
DNA: TGCGCCAGCCGGGCCATGCGGGGGGGCCGGTACGAGCAGTACTTC
CDR3: CASRAMRGGRYEQYF

V: TRBV6-1
size: .
D: .
J: TRBJ1-2
DNA: TGTGCCAGCAGTGAAGTGGGCAGAATCCCGTATGGCTACACCTTC
CDR3: CASSEVGRIPYGYTF

V: TRBV6-5
size: .
D: .
J: TRBJ1-2
DNA: TGTGCCAGCAGTATTGGAGGGACGGATAACTATGGCTACACCTTC
CDR3: CASSIGGTDNYGYTF

V: TRBV19
size: .
D: .
J: TRBJ1-5
DNA: TGTGCCAGTAGTATATCGGGGGTCAATCAGCCCCAGCATTTT
CDR3: CASSISGVNQPQHF

V: TRBV30
size: few
D: .
J: TRBJ1-5
DNA: TGTGCCTGGAGTGCTGCTGCGGGTCAGCCCCAGCATTTT
CDR3: CAWSAAAGQPQHF

V: TRBV6-6
size: .
D: .
J: TRBJ1-3
DNA: TGTGCCAGCAGCCCCAGGGACACCATATATTTT
CDR3: CASSPRDTIYF

V: TRBV11-2
size: once
D: TRBD1
J: TRBJ2-2
DNA: TGTGCCAGCAGTCCGGACAGGAGATCGGGGGAGCTGTTTTTT
CDR3: CASSPDRRSGELFF

V: TRBV11-2
size: .
D: .
J: TRBJ2-3
DNA: TGTGCCAGCAGCTTTCAGGGCCCCCCAGATACGCAGTATTTT
CDR3: CASSFQGPPDTQYF

V: TRBV27
size: once
D: .
J: TRBJ1-5
DNA: TGTGCCAGCAGTAGGGGGACCGGTAATCAGCCCCAGCATTTT
CDR3: CASSRGTGNQPQHF

V: TRBV4-1
size: few
D: .
J: TRBJ2-5
DNA: TGCGCCAGCAGCCAAGCCGAGACTAGTGTACAGACCCAGTACTTC
CDR3: CASSQAETSVQTQYF

V: TRBV6-1
size: .
D: .
J: TRBJ2-4
DNA: TGTGCCAGCAGTGAATCCTTAGCCAAAAACATTCAGTACTTC
CDR3: CASSESLAKNIQYF

V: TRBV5-5
size: .
D: .
J: TRBJ2-7
DNA: TGTGCCAGCAGCAGTTGGCCCGAGGTTTTGGACGAGCAGTACTTC
CDR3: CASSSWPEVLDEQYF

V: TRBV5-6
size: few
D: TRBD1
J: TRBJ1-2
DNA: TGTGCCAGCAGGTTCCGGGACAGGAATATCTATGGCTACACCTTC
CDR3: CASRFRDRNIYGYTF

V: TRBV7-2
size: .
D: TRBD1
J: TRBJ1-1
DNA: TGTGCCAGCAGCTTAGTCGGCAGGGGGTGGACTGAAGCTTTCTTT
CDR3: CASSLVGRGWTEAFF

V: TRBV9
size: .
D: TRBD1
J: TRBJ1-2
DNA: TGTGCCAGCAGCATAGGGGGCGTCTATGGCTACACCTTC
CDR3: CASSIGGVYGYTF

V: TRBV2
size: .
D: .
J: TRBJ2-3
DNA: TGTGCCAGCAATTCTCGGGATACGCAGTATTTT
CDR3: CASNSRDTQYF

V: TRBV5-1
size: .
D: .
J: TRBJ2-7
DNA: TGCGCCAGCAGCCCCTCGGGGGGCACCTACGAGCAGTACTTC
CDR3: CASSPSGGTYEQYF

V: TRBV5-4
size: few
D: .
J: TRBJ2-2
DNA: TGTGCCAGCACCTCTCTGCAGGGTCCTTCCGGGGAGCTGTTTTTT
CDR3: CASTSLQGPSGELFF

V: TRBV11-1
size: .
D: TRBD2
J: TRBJ2-5
DNA: TGTGCCAGCACCCTTAGCGGGGCGCAAGAGACCCAGTACTTC
CDR3: CASTLSGAQETQYF

V: TRBV6-6
size: .
D: .
J: TRBJ1-6
DNA: TGTGCCAGTACGGACAGAAGTTATTCACCCCTCCACTTT
CDR3: CASTDRSYSPLHF

V: TRBV11-2
size: .
D: TRBD2
J: TRBJ2-2
DNA: TGTGCCAGCAGCCCAGGGAGGAGCGGGGTGGGCGGGGAGCTGTTTTTT
CDR3: CASSPGRSGVGGELFF

V: TRBV28
size: once
D: .
J: TRBJ2-4
DNA: TGTGCCAGCAGTGTCCGGGGGGCGGGTTCGAACATTCAGTACTTC
CDR3: CASSVRGAGSNIQYF

V: TRBV2
size: .
D: .
J: TRBJ1-3
DNA: TGTGCCAGCAGTGAGGGAGGGTCTGGAAACACCATATATTTT
CDR3: CASSEGGSGNTIYF

V: TRBV3-1/TRBV3-2
size: .
D: .
J: TRBJ1-6
DNA: TGTGCCAGCAGCCAGTCCCCCCCCAGGTTCCCGGCGTCACCCCTCCACTTT
CDR3: CASSQSPPRFPASPLHF

V: TRBV6-5
size: .
D: .
J: TRBJ1-5
DNA: TGTGCCAGCAGCCTCAGGGTCGGAATCGATCAGCCCCAGCATTTT
CDR3: CASSLRVGIDQPQHF

V: TRBV4-2
size: .
D: .
J: TRBJ1-2
DNA: TGTGCCAGCAGCCAAGAACGACAGGTTATCAACTATGGCTACACCTTC
CDR3: CASSQERQVINYGYTF

V: TRBV5-4
size: .
D: TRBD1
J: TRBJ2-5
DNA: TGTGCCAGCAGCTTGTCGGACAGGGCGCAGGAGACCCAGTACTTC
CDR3: CASSLSDRAQETQYF

V: TRBV3-1/TRBV3-2
size: .
D: TRBD2
J: TRBJ2-4
DNA: TGTGCCAGCAGCTCTGTTCTTCCACTAGCGGGGGGGGCCCAAAACATTCAGTACTTC
CDR3: CASSSVLPLAGGAQNIQYF